The subject of this entry is one T cell receptor (beta chain). Sequencing used immunoSEQ multiplex PCR; TCRdb keeps in-frame clones, though not all of them. Among 300,000 to 350,000 clones listed, approximately 88% were seen once. The data are from a study of blood T cell repertoires in COVID-19. On the study more broadly: Acute and convalescent COVID-19 specimens originated in the United States, Italy and Spain.

The recovered donors of Cohort 3 showed two negative PCRs, clearance, or symptom resolution. Trimming left V 3 bases short and J 8 bases short, with 14 bases between. Per germline, CDR1 SGHVS and CDR2 FQNEAQ. There are 14 residues in the CDR3. The chain is built from TRBV7-8 and TRBJ2-1; D may be TRBD2 (5 bases). Sequencing input: PBMCs or T cells enriched from blood (not recorded which). The sequence derives from a woman between 18 and 30 years old who had recovered from COVID-19. The CDR3 loop reads CASSFQVARDEQFF. The CDR3 nucleotides read TGTGCCAGCAGCTTTCAGGTAGCGAGAGATGAGCAGTTCTTC.